Each of the 30 T cell receptor beta chains below was sequenced from the same sample in a study of blood T cell repertoires in COVID-19. Clones were read by immunoSEQ multiplex PCR, and TCRdb kept only the in-frame ones, dropping some. The table shows 250,000 to 350,000 clones, with approximately 89% occurring only once. The sequenced material came from PBMCs or T cells enriched from blood (not recorded which). These receptors originate from a woman aged 45-65 years who had been exposed to COVID-19.

V is TRBV5-6 and J is TRBJ2-5; tentatively, D is TRBD1 (6 bases). This CDR3 is 15 amino acids long. The V gene's germline CDR1 is SGHDT and CDR2 YYEEEE. V lost 0 bases and J 1 base, leaving 10 bases between the germline ends. The CDR3 here is CASSLGGQLQETQYF. CDR3 DNA sequence: TGTGCCAGCAGCTTGGGGGGACAACTCCAAGAGACCCAGTACTTC.

The chain links TRBV6-1 to TRBJ2-5, with D hard to call. This CDR3 contains 14 residues. Trimming removed 1 base at V and 1 base at J, with 7 bases between. Germline loops: CDR1 MNHNS, CDR2 SASEGT. CDR3 sequence reads: CASSEGNSQETQYF. CDR3 bases: TGTGCCAGCAGTGAAGGAAATAGCCAAGAGACCCAGTACTTC.

This chain uses TRBV6-5 with TRBJ1-1; no definite D call. CDR1 is MNHEY and CDR2 is SVGAGI in the germline V gene. The CDR3 extends over 15 amino acids. V lost 3 bases and J lost 6, with 17 bases in between. CDR3 DNA sequence: TGTGCCAGCAGTTATATGGGCACCGAGGGCGCTGAAGCTTTCTTT. Its translation is CASSYMGTEGAEAFF.

CDR3 sequence reads: CASSPLGTGDNEQFF. The CDR3 region has the DNA TGTGCCAGCAGCCCTCTCGGGACAGGGGACAATGAGCAGTTCTTC. This sequence joins TRBV4-2 and TRBJ2-1; 10 positions match TRBD1. CDR3 length: 15 amino acids. V gave up 4 bases and J gave up 5 bases; unmatched junction bases: 5. In germline, CDR1 is LGHNA, CDR2 YNFKEQ.

The V and J genes are TRBV6-1 and TRBJ1-1; D possibly corresponds to TRBD1 (5 bases). Germline V gene lookup returns CDR1 MNHNS and CDR2 SASEGT. The V end lost 2 bases, the J end lost 4 bases, and 14 bases lay between the germline ends. This CDR3 spans 15 amino acids. The CDR3 loop reads CASSESGAGSTEAFF. CDR3 DNA: TGTGCCAGCAGTGAATCTGGGGCCGGGAGCACTGAAGCTTTCTTT.

The gene calls are TRBV12-3 or TRBV12-4 and TRBJ1-2; a possible D gene is TRBD1 (6 bases). The CDR3 spans 13 residues. V lost 6 bases and J 6 bases, leaving 14 bases between the germline ends. This CDR3 is CASSYLPGDGYTF. In DNA, the CDR3 is TGTGCCAGCAGCTACCTTCCAGGGGATGGCTACACCTTC.

This clone appeared a few times. The V gene is TRBV25-1, the J gene TRBJ2-3; 9 positions agree with TRBD2. This CDR3 comprises 15 residues. CDR1 and CDR2 (germline): MGHDK, SYGVNS. V was pared by 8 bases and J by 3 bases, with 9 bases of the junction left unmatched. CDR3 nucleotide sequence: TGTGCCAGCCGGGGCGGGGGGGCCCGGACAGATACGCAGTATTTT. Protein sequence: CASRGGGARTDTQYF.

The V and J genes are TRBV28 and TRBJ1-2; the D gene is possibly TRBD1 (5 bases). This CDR3 has 13 amino acids. The V gene's germline CDR1 is MDHEN and CDR2 SYDVKM. Trimming pared 6 bases from V and 8 bases from J, leaving 16 bases between. Here the CDR3 reads CASSPGRAEGYTF. CDR3 in DNA: TGTGCCAGCAGCCCGGGCAGGGCTGAAGGCTACACCTTC.

J is TRBJ1-5 and V is TRBV5-8; D is unclear. V shed 7 bases and J shed 2 bases, with 10 bases lying between them. The CDR3 is made up of 13 amino acids. Germline CDR1 SGHTS, CDR2 YDEGEE. The CDR3 region is CASGLLGNQPQHF. The DNA of the CDR3 is TGTGCCAGCGGGCTACTTGGCAATCAGCCCCAGCATTTT.

CDR3 in amino acids: CASSPGQRANYGYTF. The CDR3 region has the DNA TGTGCCAGCAGCCCGGGACAGAGGGCTAACTATGGCTACACCTTC. The V gene is TRBV3-1 (or the pseudogene TRBV3-2), the J gene TRBJ1-2; 7 nucleotides align to TRBD1. Germline CDR1 reads LGHDT; CDR2 reads YNNKEL (reference sequence). The CDR3 contains 15 residues. Losses at the gene ends were 4 bases for V and 0 bases for J; bases not matched to a gene: 5.

The chain joins TRBV6-5 to TRBJ1-5; possibly TRBD1 for D (6 bases). Germline lookup yields CDR1 MNHEY and CDR2 SVGAGI. This CDR3 contains 14 residues. Trimming removed 8 bases at V and 4 bases at J, with 15 bases between. CDR3 region: CASDDEGVNQPQHF. DNA of the CDR3: TGTGCCAGCGACGATGAGGGGGTGAATCAGCCCCAGCATTTT.

The V and J genes are TRBV19 and TRBJ1-5; 9 nucleotides match TRBD1. Germline V gene sequence: CDR1 LNHDA, CDR2 SQIVND (reference sequence). The V and J ends lost 4 bases and 2 bases, in that order; junction bases with no gene match: 6. The CDR3 covers 16 residues. DNA for the CDR3: TGTGCCAGTAGTAGGGGGACAGGGAAGGGCAATCAGCCCCAGCATTTT. Amino acids: CASSRGTGKGNQPQHF.

V and J are TRBV30 and TRBJ1-4, with 8 bases identical to TRBD1. Germline V gene sequence: CDR1 GTSNPN, CDR2 SVGIG (reference sequence). V shed 4 bases, J shed 8 bases, and the junction held 12 bases outside the gene matches. This CDR3 has 15 residues. The CDR3 bases are TGTGCCTGGAACGTGGCAGGGGGCATTGGCGAAAAACTGTTTTTT. Translation gives CAWNVAGGIGEKLFF.

The V and J genes are TRBV6-5 and TRBJ2-5; TRBD1 might be the D (5 bases). V gave up 6 bases and J gave up 5 bases, with 13 bases separating them. Germline lookup yields CDR1 MNHEY and CDR2 SVGAGI. This CDR3 contains 13 residues. The CDR3 nucleotides are TGTGCCAGCAGCCAAGGGGTACGGGAGACCCAGTACTTC. It codes for CASSQGVRETQYF.

The V call is TRBV4-1, the J call TRBJ2-2, with 12 bases lining up with TRBD2. CDR1 is MGHRA, CDR2 YSYEKL, per germline. V lost 2 bases, J lost 3 bases, and 7 bases stayed unmatched. This CDR3 is 18 amino acids long. The CDR3 spells CASSQSSGGAWDTGELFF. DNA of the CDR3: TGCGCCAGCAGCCAATCTAGCGGGGGGGCCTGGGACACCGGGGAGCTGTTTTTT.

This chain uses TRBV7-9 with TRBJ1-4, with D uncertain. CDR1 and CDR2 (germline): SEHNR, FQNEAQ (reference sequence). The length of the CDR3 is 16 residues. Trimming removed 4 bases at V and 8 bases at J, with 20 bases between. The CDR3 loop reads CASSSQTGLIGEKLFF. The CDR3 nucleotides read TGTGCCAGCAGCTCTCAAACGGGTCTTATTGGGGAAAAACTGTTTTTT.

The chain recombines TRBV28 with TRBJ1-1, with D unresolved. CDR3 length: 15 residues. Germline V CDR1 and CDR2: MDHEN, SYDVKM. V was pared by 6 bases and J by 3 bases, with 17 bases between. This CDR3 is CASSLPGRIDTEAFF. As DNA, the CDR3 is TGTGCCAGCAGCCTTCCCGGCAGGATTGACACTGAAGCTTTCTTT.

This CDR3 reads CASSLETTGELFF. CDR3 nucleotide sequence: TGTGCCAGCAGTTTAGAGACTACCGGGGAGCTGTTTTTT. The rearrangement uses TRBV12-3 or TRBV12-4 and TRBJ2-2; D is uncertain. Trimming shortened V by 1 base and J by 5 bases, and 5 bases separated the two germline ends. This CDR3 contains 13 residues.

V usage is TRBV5-6 and J usage is TRBJ1-6; 10 nucleotides line up with TRBD1. Germline CDR1 SGHDT, CDR2 YYEEEE. There are 14 residues in the CDR3. Trimming at V came to 1 base and at J to 9 bases, leaving 1 base not matched to a gene. CDR3 in amino acids: CASSLWTGGSPLHF. CDR3 bases: TGTGCCAGCAGCTTGTGGACAGGGGGTTCACCCCTCCACTTT.

The chain links TRBV4-2 to TRBJ2-7; perhaps TRBD1 as D (6 bases). Trimming stripped 0 bases from V and 1 base from J, with 13 bases between. The CDR3 has 16 residues. The germline V gene has CDR1 LGHNA and CDR2 YNFKEQ. The CDR3 sequence is CASSQEETQGSYEQYF. CDR3 bases: TGTGCCAGCAGCCAAGAAGAAACACAGGGTTCCTACGAGCAGTACTTC.

The sample holds one count of this clone. This sequence joins TRBV7-2 and TRBJ2-2; D gene ambiguous. Germline V gene data show CDR1 as SGHTA and CDR2 as FQGNSA. V was cut by 3 bases and J by 6 bases, with 8 bases left in between. The CDR3 extends over 13 amino acids. In nucleotides, the CDR3 is TGTGCCAGCAGCTTGAATAGCCCCGGGGAGCTGTTTTTT. It translates to CASSLNSPGELFF.

The J gene is TRBJ2-7, the V gene TRBV4-2, with D perhaps matching TRBD1 (7 bases). Germline loops: CDR1 LGHNA, CDR2 YNFKEQ. This CDR3 contains 15 residues. Between the trimmed V and J ends, which lost 3 bases and 3 bases, there was a span of 15 bases. The chain's CDR3 is CASSHPGGGFYEQYF. DNA for the CDR3: TGTGCCAGCAGCCACCCCGGAGGGGGCTTCTACGAGCAGTACTTC.

The chain couples TRBV27 to TRBJ2-1; tentatively, D is TRBD2 (5 bases). CDR1 and CDR2 from the germline V gene are MNHEY and SMNVEV (reference sequence). The ends were cut back, 5 bases at V and 2 bases at J, with 13 bases in the middle. The CDR3 extends over 15 amino acids. DNA of the CDR3: TGTGCCAGCAGTCCCCTCCGGGGAACCTACAATGAGCAGTTCTTC. The encoded protein is CASSPLRGTYNEQFF.

This chain connects TRBV4-2 to TRBJ2-3; perhaps TRBD2 as D (6 bases). V lost 3 bases and J lost 6, with 13 bases in between. Per the germline V gene, CDR1 is LGHNA and CDR2 is YNFKEQ. CDR3 length equals 14 residues. CDR3 sequence reads: CASSHATSSDTQYF. In nucleotides, the CDR3 is TGTGCCAGCAGCCATGCGACTAGTTCGGATACGCAGTATTTT.

The V and J genes are TRBV7-2 and TRBJ1-3, with unresolved D. The germline V and J ends were trimmed by 4 bases and 1 base, with 11 bases remaining between them. There are 15 residues in the CDR3. The germline CDR1 and CDR2 sequences are SGHTA and FQGNSA. The CDR3 sequence is CASSSDRFSGNTIYF. The DNA for the CDR3 is TGTGCCAGCAGCTCCGATCGGTTTTCTGGAAACACCATATATTTT.

The V call is TRBV18, the J call TRBJ1-2, with TRBD1 matching over 7 bases. The germline V gene has CDR1 KGHSH and CDR2 LQKENI. V gave up 2 bases and J gave up 4 bases; unmatched junction bases: 7. The CDR3 runs to 15 residues. The CDR3, as DNA: TGTGCCAGCTCACCAACCGGGACAGCTGCCTATGGCTACACCTTC. Residues: CASSPTGTAAYGYTF.

Of note for this clone: This sequence may be a read error, since a much larger clone differs from it by one base. The chain is built from TRBV2 and TRBJ1-5; D is unclear. This CDR3 has 14 residues. Trimming cost V 4 bases and J 2 bases, with 9 bases left between them. Germline CDR1 reads SNHLY; CDR2 reads FYNNEI. CDR3 DNA sequence: TGTGCCAGCAGTGGGGCCGGGGGCAATCAGCCCCAGCATTTT. This translates into CASSGAGGNQPQHF.

This clone was counted a few times. CDR3 loop: CASSPRSSYNSPLHF. The CDR3 region has the DNA TGTGCCAGCAGTCCCCGGAGCTCCTATAATTCACCCCTCCACTTT. The chain combines TRBV28 with TRBJ1-6; no firm D call. The CDR3 has 15 residues. Looked up from germline, CDR1 is MDHEN and CDR2 is SYDVKM. V was trimmed by 5 bases and J by 0 bases, leaving 8 bases between them.

Note on this clone: This specimen includes other DNA sequences encoding the same CDR3. The J gene is TRBJ1-6, the V gene TRBV7-2; D call uncertain. This CDR3 is 17 amino acids long. Germline V gene sequence: CDR1 SGHTA, CDR2 FQGNSA. The V and J ends lost 1 base and 0 bases respectively, with 10 bases between them. The CDR3 protein is CASSLGARGSYNSPLHF. The CDR3 nucleotides read TGTGCCAGCAGCTTAGGGGCCCGGGGCTCCTATAATTCACCCCTCCACTTT. The whole variable domain, filled in from reference TRBV7-2 and TRBJ1-6, reads GAGVSQSPSNKVTEKGKDVELRCDPISGHTALYWYRQSLGQGLEFLIYFQGNSAPDKSGLPSDRFSAERTGGSVSTLTIQRTQQEDSAVYLCASSLGARGSYNSPLHFGNGTRLTVT.

The chain has TRBV11-2 and TRBJ2-1; TRBD1 matches 9 bases. The CDR3 contains 14 residues. Trimming at V came to 5 bases and at J to 7 bases, leaving 6 bases not matched to a gene. CDR1 and CDR2 (germline): SGHAT, FQNNGV. The CDR3 protein is CASSPRDRANEQFF. The CDR3 DNA follows: TGTGCCAGCAGCCCACGGGACAGGGCGAATGAGCAGTTCTTC.